This TCR beta chain originates from a study of T-cell memory formation after mild COVID-19. The CDR3 extends over 15 amino acids. Losses at the gene ends were 2 bases for V and 5 bases for J; bases not matched to a gene: 9. The V gene's germline CDR1 is SNHLY and CDR2 FYNNEI. TCRdb re-called the 5' RACE reads through MiXCR, storing one row per CDR3 protein. The table has 470,000 or so distinct CDR3 sequences, about 20% seen once. J is TRBJ2-7 and V is TRBV2; 7 bases line up with TRBD1. This sequence was found in an adult woman who had mild COVID-19 (a few samples of this study predate the infection). Cell type and time point are not known. The source material was PBMCs or a T cell subset sorted from them (not recorded which). CDR3 sequence: CASSERDSGFHEQYF. The DNA for the CDR3 is TGTGCCAGCAGTGAAAGGGACAGTGGGTTCCACGAGCAGTACTTC.